This T cell receptor (beta chain) was identified in a study of T cells expressing NK-cell markers. Points from the study as a whole: The CD3+CD56-NKG2C+ fraction of several donors was also led by these clonotypes. Expanded NKG2C+ T cell clones were not confirmed as HCMV-specific.

5'RACE template switching with UMIs produced the TCR beta cDNA. TCRdb reprocessed the 5' RACE reads and reports one entry per CDR3 protein, with no DNA. Across over 100,000 distinct CDR3 sequences, the top ten clones capture approximately 17% of the sample. The CDR3 is made up of 16 amino acids. As to this clonotype: Antigen: not known.

V is TRBV12-3 or TRBV12-4 and J is TRBJ1-5; TCRdb calls TRBD1, which cannot be checked without DNA. The sequenced sample was blood T cells: a sorted CD56 or NKG2C T cell subset, CD4+ or CD8+ T cells, or bulk PBMC T cells (not recorded which). The TCR sequence derives from a woman between 18 and 70 years old in good health. CDR3 sequence reads: CASSLAPRGSNQPQHF.